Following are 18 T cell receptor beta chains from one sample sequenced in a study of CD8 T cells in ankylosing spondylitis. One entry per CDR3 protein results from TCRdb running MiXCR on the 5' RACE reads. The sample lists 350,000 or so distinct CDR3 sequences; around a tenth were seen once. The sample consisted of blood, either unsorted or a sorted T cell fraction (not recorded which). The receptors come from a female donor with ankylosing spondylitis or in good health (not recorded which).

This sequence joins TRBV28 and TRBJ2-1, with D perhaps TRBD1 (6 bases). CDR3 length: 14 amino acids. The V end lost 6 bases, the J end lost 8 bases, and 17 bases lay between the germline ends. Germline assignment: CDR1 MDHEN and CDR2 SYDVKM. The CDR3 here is CASRQGTARDEQFF. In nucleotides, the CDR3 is TGTGCCAGCAGGCAGGGGACGGCTCGGGATGAGCAGTTCTTC.

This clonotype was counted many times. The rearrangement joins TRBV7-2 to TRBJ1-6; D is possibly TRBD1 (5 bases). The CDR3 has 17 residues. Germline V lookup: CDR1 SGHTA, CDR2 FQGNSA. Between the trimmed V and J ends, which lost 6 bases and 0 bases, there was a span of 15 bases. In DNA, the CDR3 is TGTGCCAGCAGACTGCAGGGAGGGAGCTCCTATAATTCACCCCTCCACTTT. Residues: CASRLQGGSSYNSPLHF.

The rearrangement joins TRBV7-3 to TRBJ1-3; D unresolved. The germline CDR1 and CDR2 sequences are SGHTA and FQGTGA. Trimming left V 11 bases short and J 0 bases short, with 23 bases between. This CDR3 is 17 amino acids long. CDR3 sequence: CAFPKREETHSGNTIYF. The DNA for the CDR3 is TGTGCCTTTCCTAAGCGAGAGGAGACACACTCTGGAAACACCATATATTTT.

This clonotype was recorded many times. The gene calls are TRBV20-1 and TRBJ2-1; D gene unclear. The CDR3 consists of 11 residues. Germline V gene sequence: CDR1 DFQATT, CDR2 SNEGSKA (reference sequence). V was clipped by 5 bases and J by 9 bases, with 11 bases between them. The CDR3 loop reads CSAPMTAEQFF. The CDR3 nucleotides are TGCAGTGCTCCGATGACCGCTGAGCAGTTCTTC.

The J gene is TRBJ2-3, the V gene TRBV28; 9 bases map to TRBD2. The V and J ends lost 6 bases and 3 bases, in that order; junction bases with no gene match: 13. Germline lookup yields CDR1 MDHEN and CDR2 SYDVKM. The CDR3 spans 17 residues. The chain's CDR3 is CASSPFGSGSWTDTQYF. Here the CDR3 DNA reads TGTGCCAGCAGCCCCTTCGGTAGCGGGAGTTGGACAGATACGCAGTATTTT.

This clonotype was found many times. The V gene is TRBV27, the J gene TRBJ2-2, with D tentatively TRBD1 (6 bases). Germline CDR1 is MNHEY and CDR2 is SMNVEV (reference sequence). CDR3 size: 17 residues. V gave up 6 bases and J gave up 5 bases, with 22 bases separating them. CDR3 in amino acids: CASSSLGGRVRTGELFF. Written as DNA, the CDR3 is TGTGCCAGCAGCTCCCTTGGGGGCAGGGTTAGGACCGGGGAGCTGTTTTTT.

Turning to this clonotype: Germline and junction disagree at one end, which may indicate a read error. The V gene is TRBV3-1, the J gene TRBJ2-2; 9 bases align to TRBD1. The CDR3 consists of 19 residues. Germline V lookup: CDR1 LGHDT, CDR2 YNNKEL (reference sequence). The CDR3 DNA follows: TGTGCCTGCAGTCGAATCCCTAACCGGGACAGGGCTTTTACCGGGGAGCTGTTTTTT. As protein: CACSRIPNRDRAFTGELFF.

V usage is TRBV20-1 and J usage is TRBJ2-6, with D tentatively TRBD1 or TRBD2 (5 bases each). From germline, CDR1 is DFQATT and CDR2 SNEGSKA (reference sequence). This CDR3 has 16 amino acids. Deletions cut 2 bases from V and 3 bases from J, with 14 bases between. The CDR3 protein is CSARNPGTDGANVLTF. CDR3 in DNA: TGCAGTGCTAGAAACCCAGGGACGGATGGGGCCAACGTCCTGACTTTC.

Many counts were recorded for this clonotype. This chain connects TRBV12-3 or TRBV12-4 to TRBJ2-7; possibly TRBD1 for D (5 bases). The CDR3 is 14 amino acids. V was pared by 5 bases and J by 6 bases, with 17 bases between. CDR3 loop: CASSPRVREGEQYF. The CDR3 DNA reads TGTGCCAGCAGTCCCCGAGTCAGGGAAGGCGAGCAGTACTTC.

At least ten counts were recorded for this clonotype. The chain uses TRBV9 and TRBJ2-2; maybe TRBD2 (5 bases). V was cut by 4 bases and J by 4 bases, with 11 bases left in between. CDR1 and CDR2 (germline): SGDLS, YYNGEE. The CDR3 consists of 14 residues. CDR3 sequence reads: CASSTSEVTGELFF. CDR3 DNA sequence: TGTGCCAGCAGCACTAGTGAGGTCACCGGGGAGCTGTTTTTT.

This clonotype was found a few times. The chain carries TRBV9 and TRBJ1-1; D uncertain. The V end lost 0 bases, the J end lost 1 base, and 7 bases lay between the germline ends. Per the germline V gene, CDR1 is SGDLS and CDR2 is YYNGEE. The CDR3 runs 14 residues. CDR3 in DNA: TGTGCCAGCAGCGTAGCCAAAGGGAACACTGAAGCTTTCTTT. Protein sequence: CASSVAKGNTEAFF.

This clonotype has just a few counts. CDR3 region: CSPLREQYEQYF. The CDR3 nucleotides are TGCAGTCCTCTTCGGGAGCAGTACGAGCAGTACTTC. This chain uses TRBV20-1 with TRBJ2-7, with a possible D match to TRBD2 (6 bases). Trimming took 8 bases from V and 4 from J, leaving 15 bases between them. The CDR3 sequence is 12 residues long. Germline lookup yields CDR1 DFQATT and CDR2 SNEGSKA (reference sequence).

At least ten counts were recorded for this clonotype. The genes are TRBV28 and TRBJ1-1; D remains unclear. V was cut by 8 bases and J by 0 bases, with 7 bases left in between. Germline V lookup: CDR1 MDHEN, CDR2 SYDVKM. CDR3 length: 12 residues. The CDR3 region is CASALVNTEAFF. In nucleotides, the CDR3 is TGTGCCAGCGCTCTAGTGAACACTGAAGCTTTCTTT.

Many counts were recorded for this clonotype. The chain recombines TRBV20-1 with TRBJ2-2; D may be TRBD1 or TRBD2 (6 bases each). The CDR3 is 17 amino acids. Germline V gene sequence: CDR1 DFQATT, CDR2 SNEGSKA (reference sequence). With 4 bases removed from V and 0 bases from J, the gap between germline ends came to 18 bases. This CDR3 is CSAMIQGGLSNTGELFF. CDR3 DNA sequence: TGCAGTGCTATGATACAGGGAGGCCTTTCGAACACCGGGGAGCTGTTTTTT.

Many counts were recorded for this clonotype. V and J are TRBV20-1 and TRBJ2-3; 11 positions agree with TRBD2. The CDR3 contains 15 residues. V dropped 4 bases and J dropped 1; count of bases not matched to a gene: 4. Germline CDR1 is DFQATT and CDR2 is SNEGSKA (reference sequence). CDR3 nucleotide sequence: TGCAGTGCTAAAGGGACTAGCGGACGCACAGATACGCAGTATTTT. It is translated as CSAKGTSGRTDTQYF.

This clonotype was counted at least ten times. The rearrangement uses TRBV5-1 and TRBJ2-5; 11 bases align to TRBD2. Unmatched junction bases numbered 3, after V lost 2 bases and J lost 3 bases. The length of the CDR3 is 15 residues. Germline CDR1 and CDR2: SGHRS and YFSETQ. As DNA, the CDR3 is TGCGCCAGCAGCTTACTAGCGGGGGAAGAAGAGACCCAGTACTTC. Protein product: CASSLLAGEEETQYF.

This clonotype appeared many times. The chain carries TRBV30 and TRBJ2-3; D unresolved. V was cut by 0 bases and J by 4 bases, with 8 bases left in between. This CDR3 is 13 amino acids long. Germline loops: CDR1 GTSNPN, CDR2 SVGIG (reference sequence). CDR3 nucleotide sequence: TGTGCCTGGAGTGTACGAGAAGCAGATACGCAGTATTTT. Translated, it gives CAWSVREADTQYF.

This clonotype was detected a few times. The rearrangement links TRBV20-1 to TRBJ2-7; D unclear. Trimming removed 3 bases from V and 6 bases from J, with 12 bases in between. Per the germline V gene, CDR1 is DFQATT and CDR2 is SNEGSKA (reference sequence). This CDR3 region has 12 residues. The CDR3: CSARMVGREQYF. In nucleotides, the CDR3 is TGCAGTGCTAGGATGGTAGGCCGCGAGCAGTACTTC.